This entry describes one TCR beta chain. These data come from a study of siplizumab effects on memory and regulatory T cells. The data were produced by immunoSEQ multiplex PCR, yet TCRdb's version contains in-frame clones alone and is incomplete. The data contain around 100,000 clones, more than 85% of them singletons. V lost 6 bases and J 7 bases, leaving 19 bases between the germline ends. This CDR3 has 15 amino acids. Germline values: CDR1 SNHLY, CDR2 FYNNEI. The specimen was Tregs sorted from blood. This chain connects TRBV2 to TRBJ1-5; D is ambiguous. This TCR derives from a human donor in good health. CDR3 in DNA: TGTGCCAGCAGCCTAACTAGACGGCCGATCCAGCCCCAGCATTTT. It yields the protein CASSLTRRPIQPQHF.